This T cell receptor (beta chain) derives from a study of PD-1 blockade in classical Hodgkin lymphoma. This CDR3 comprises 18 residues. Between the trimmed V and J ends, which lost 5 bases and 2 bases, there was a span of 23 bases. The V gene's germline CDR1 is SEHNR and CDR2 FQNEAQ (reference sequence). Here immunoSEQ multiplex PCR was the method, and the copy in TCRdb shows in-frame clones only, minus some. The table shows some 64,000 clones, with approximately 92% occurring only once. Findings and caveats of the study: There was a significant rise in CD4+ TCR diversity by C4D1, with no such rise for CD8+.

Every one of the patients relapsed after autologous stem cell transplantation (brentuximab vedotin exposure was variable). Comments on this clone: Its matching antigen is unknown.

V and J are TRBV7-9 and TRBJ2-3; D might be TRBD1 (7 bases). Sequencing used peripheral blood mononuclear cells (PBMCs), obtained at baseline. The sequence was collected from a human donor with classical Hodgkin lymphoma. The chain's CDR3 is CASSGYGGTAISTDTQYF. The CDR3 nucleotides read TGTGCCAGCAGCGGTTATGGAGGGACAGCCATTTCCACAGATACGCAGTATTTT.